The 20 T cell receptor beta chains presented below share a single source sample, sequenced in a study of shared clonotypes between healthy human individuals. The assay was immunoSEQ multiplex PCR, and TCRdb's table has in-frame clones only and misses some. The table has about 2.2 million clones, 93% seen once. Naivety among CD8 cells was defined by CD45RO negativity and positive CCR7 selection, thereby excluding terminally differentiated effector memory CD45RA+ cells. The specimen was naive CD8+ T cells from PBMCs. These receptors all stem from a man aged 18 to 30 in good health. Some clones in this sample may be carry-over from other donors' samples.

About this clone itself: Other DNA sequences within the sample encode an identical CDR3. The CDR3 here is CASSRRGNTEAFF. For the CDR3, the DNA is TGTGCCAGTAGTAGAAGGGGCAACACTGAAGCTTTCTTT. The chain has TRBV19 and TRBJ1-1; the D gene is possibly TRBD1 (5 bases). Trimming left V 4 bases short and J 2 bases short, with 8 bases between. Per germline, CDR1 LNHDA and CDR2 SQIVND (reference sequence). The CDR3 is 13 amino acids.

The chain is built from TRBV19 and TRBJ1-1; the match to TRBD1 covers 10 bases. The germline CDR1 and CDR2 sequences are LNHDA and SQIVND (reference sequence). The CDR3 sequence is 15 residues long. Trimming removed 6 bases from V and 2 bases from J; junction bases left unmatched: 6. CDR3 amino acids: CASRHDRGLNTEAFF. CDR3 nucleotides: TGTGCCAGTAGACACGACAGGGGGCTTAACACTGAAGCTTTCTTT.

This clone has only one observation. The chain employs TRBV9 and TRBJ2-5; 8 bases align to TRBD2. Germline V gives CDR1 SGDLS, CDR2 YYNGEE. There are 16 residues in the CDR3. The V segment lost 2 bases and the J segment 5 bases; nucleotides outside the gene matches: 11. The chain's CDR3 is CASSVGFLAGGETQYF. The CDR3 bases are TGTGCCAGCAGCGTGGGTTTCTTGGCGGGAGGCGAGACCCAGTACTTC.

DNA of the CDR3: TGCGCCAGCAGCCAGGACGGACAGTCCTACGAGCAGTACTTC. This sequence encodes CASSQDGQSYEQYF. The V call is TRBV4-1, the J call TRBJ2-5; weak D call: TRBD1 (6 bases). The DNA matches TRBJ2-7 better at its end, which makes the J call doubtful. CDR3 size: 14 residues. Germline loops: CDR1 MGHRA, CDR2 YSYEKL.

The J gene is TRBJ2-1, the V gene TRBV7-9, with 10 bases matching TRBD2. This CDR3 has 15 amino acids. V lost 2 bases to trimming and J lost 6 bases; unmatched junction nucleotides: 4. The germline V gene encodes CDR1 SEHNR and CDR2 FQNEAQ (reference sequence). As DNA, the CDR3 is TGTGCCAGCAGCTTATTTTCTAGCGGGAGCAATGAGCAGTTCTTC. Its translation: CASSLFSSGSNEQFF.

V and J are TRBV19 and TRBJ2-2; D is perhaps TRBD1 or TRBD2 (5 bases each). The germline gives CDR1 LNHDA, CDR2 SQIVND (reference sequence). This CDR3 has 15 amino acids. V was shortened by 5 bases and J by 4 bases, with 14 bases between the two germline ends. CDR3 sequence reads: CASSPWDQSTGELFF. Here the CDR3 DNA reads TGTGCCAGTAGTCCGTGGGACCAATCCACCGGGGAGCTGTTTTTT. Supplemented by reference TRBV19 and TRBJ2-2, the full variable domain reads DGGITQSPKYLFRKEGQNVTLSCEQNLNHDAMYWYRQDPGQGLRLIYYSQIVNDFQKGDIAEGYSVSREKKESFPLTVTSAQKNPTAFYLCASSPWDQSTGELFFGEGSRLTVL.

This clone is a singleton in its sample. J is TRBJ1-2 and V is TRBV7-9, with TRBD1 identical over 7 bases. The CDR3 loop spans 13 amino acids. The trim removed 8 bases at V and 2 bases at J, leaving 5 bases unmatched. Germline lookup yields CDR1 SEHNR and CDR2 FQNEAQ (reference sequence). In DNA, the CDR3 is TGTGCCAGCTACAGGGGCTCGAACTATGGCTACACCTTC. It specifies CASYRGSNYGYTF.

This clone has only one observation. The chain is built from TRBV15 and TRBJ1-1; D is uncertain. CDR3 length equals 15 residues. Trimming shortened V by 0 bases and J by 4 bases, and 12 bases separated the two germline ends. CDR1 and CDR2 from the germline V gene are LNHNV and YYDKDF (reference sequence). CDR3 nucleotide sequence: TGTGCCACCAGCAGAGATGCGGGGTCCGGCACTGAAGCTTTCTTT. It specifies CATSRDAGSGTEAFF. Variable domain in full (rest from reference TRBV15 and TRBJ1-1): DAMVIQNPRYQVTQFGKPVTLSCSQTLNHNVMYWYQQKSSQAPKLLFHYYDKDFNNEADTPDNFQSRRPNTSFCFLDIRSPGLGDTAMYLCATSRDAGSGTEAFFGQGTRLTVV.

The rearrangement uses TRBV2 and TRBJ2-7; 8 positions agree with TRBD1. V shed 4 bases, J shed 2 bases, and the junction held 7 bases outside the gene matches. CDR1 is SNHLY, CDR2 FYNNEI, per germline. This CDR3 region has 15 residues. This CDR3 reads CASSGSGQVPYEQYF. The CDR3 DNA is TGTGCCAGCAGTGGATCGGGACAGGTACCCTACGAGCAGTACTTC.

This chain joins TRBV9 and TRBJ1-2; no definite D call. V was trimmed by 0 bases and J by 1 base, leaving 13 bases between them. Germline-derived CDR1 and CDR2 are SGDLS and YYNGEE. The CDR3 sequence is 16 residues long. The CDR3 nucleotides are TGTGCCAGCAGCGTAGGCCCAGAGGGCCTTAACTATGGCTACACCTTC. This sequence encodes CASSVGPEGLNYGYTF.

The rearrangement uses TRBV4-1 and TRBJ2-1, with D possibly matching TRBD1 (5 bases). Deletions cut 2 bases from V and 8 bases from J, with 19 bases between. From germline, CDR1 is MGHRA and CDR2 YSYEKL. The CDR3 spans 16 residues. The CDR3: CASSQPWQGPLDEQFF. DNA for the CDR3: TGCGCCAGCAGCCAACCTTGGCAGGGTCCATTAGATGAGCAGTTCTTC.

V and J are TRBV11-2 and TRBJ1-1; D is possibly TRBD1 (5 bases). Germline V gene sequence: CDR1 SGHAT, CDR2 FQNNGV. The CDR3 is made up of 14 amino acids. Trimming removed 1 base at V and 3 bases at J, with 9 bases between. The CDR3 DNA is TGTGCCAGCAGCTTAGTGGGGGGGGACACTGAAGCTTTCTTT. Amino acid sequence: CASSLVGGDTEAFF.

The chain joins TRBV6-5 to TRBJ1-1; D is uncertain. Trimming removed 2 bases from V and 1 base from J, with 8 bases in between. The CDR3 runs 14 residues. CDR1 and CDR2 (germline): MNHEY, SVGAGI. The CDR3 DNA is TGTGCCAGCAGTTACCAGGACGGGAACACTGAAGCTTTCTTT. It yields the protein CASSYQDGNTEAFF.

V and J are TRBV7-9 and TRBJ2-3; 8 nucleotides line up with TRBD2. V lost 4 bases, J lost 4 bases, and 13 bases stayed unmatched. CDR3 length: 17 residues. CDR1 and CDR2 (germline): SEHNR, FQNEAQ (reference sequence). CDR3 residues: CASSSPLAGIAADTQYF. The CDR3, as DNA: TGTGCCAGCAGCTCGCCATTAGCGGGAATAGCCGCAGATACGCAGTATTTT.

The chain carries TRBV7-9 and TRBJ1-5; 10 bases map to TRBD1. CDR1 is SEHNR and CDR2 is FQNEAQ in the germline V gene (reference sequence). V lost 5 bases and J lost 5; bases outside the gene matches: 6. The CDR3 is 15 amino acids. The CDR3 bases are TGTGCCAGCAGCCACCGGGACAGGGGAGATCAGCCCCAGCATTTT. Protein: CASSHRDRGDQPQHF.

This chain links TRBV9 with TRBJ2-1; D remains unclear. The V gene's germline CDR1 is SGDLS and CDR2 YYNGEE. The CDR3 runs to 16 residues. V lost 4 bases and J 2 bases, leaving 16 bases between the germline ends. The CDR3 nucleotides are TGTGCCAGCAGCTCTCCCCCTCTGGGGACCTACAATGAGCAGTTCTTC. Its translation: CASSSPPLGTYNEQFF.

V and J are TRBV7-2 and TRBJ1-1; D is ambiguous. The CDR3 loop spans 15 amino acids. Per germline, CDR1 SGHTA and CDR2 FQGNSA. Trimming shortened V by 4 bases and J by 1 base, and 13 bases separated the two germline ends. CDR3 sequence reads: CASSSHHTRNTEAFF. DNA of the CDR3: TGTGCCAGCAGCTCCCACCATACACGGAACACTGAAGCTTTCTTT. The full variable domain, in which reference TRBV7-2 and TRBJ1-1 provide the parts outside the CDR3, is GAGVSQSPSNKVTEKGKDVELRCDPISGHTALYWYRQSLGQGLEFLIYFQGNSAPDKSGLPSDRFSAERTGGSVSTLTIQRTQQEDSAVYLCASSSHHTRNTEAFFGQGTRLTVV.

About this clone: Within the sample, other DNA sequences also encode this same CDR3. The chain uses TRBV5-1 and TRBJ2-7; possible D gene TRBD2, 6 bases. There are 14 residues in the CDR3. CDR1 and CDR2 (germline): SGHRS, YFSETQ. Trimming pared 2 bases from V and 3 bases from J, leaving 12 bases between. The CDR3 region has the DNA TGCGCCAGCAGCTTTGGATCCGGGAGCTACGAGCAGTACTTC. Its protein is CASSFGSGSYEQYF. The variable domain in full, with the rest retrieved from reference TRBV5-1 and TRBJ2-7, is KAGVTQTPRYLIKTRGQQVTLSCSPISGHRSVSWYQQTPGQGLQFLFEYFSETQRNKGNFPGRFSGRQFSNSRSEMNVSTLELGDSALYLCASSFGSGSYEQYFGPGTRLTVT.

The V and J genes are TRBV28 and TRBJ1-1, with D uncertain. The V and J ends lost 4 bases and 4 bases respectively, with 10 bases between them. CDR1 and CDR2 from the germline V gene are MDHEN and SYDVKM. The CDR3 is made up of 13 amino acids. The CDR3 protein is CASSSLFLTEAFF. In nucleotides, the CDR3 is TGTGCCAGCAGTTCCCTCTTTCTCACTGAAGCTTTCTTT.

CDR3 loop: CASSIWGKEETQYF. The CDR3 coding sequence is TGTGCCAGTAGTATTTGGGGGAAAGAGGAGACCCAGTACTTC. The chain has TRBV19 and TRBJ2-5, with D possibly called TRBD1 or TRBD2 (5 bases each). CDR3 length: 14 residues. Germline V gene data show CDR1 as LNHDA and CDR2 as SQIVND (reference sequence). Trimming took 3 bases from V and 5 from J, leaving 13 bases between them.